The TCR beta chain described here comes from a study of blood T cells in healthy people across ages (dated by TCRdb to between 2015 and 2016). Regarding the research as a whole: Template switching captured roughly one uniquely barcoded TCR beta cDNA molecule per two T cells in model experiments. To track age-related changes in TCR beta repertoire diversity, the study relied on deep sequencing normalized with unique cDNA molecular identifiers. The donors were divided into four age groups: young (average approximately 16 years), middle-aged (about 39), aged (about 56) and long-lived (around 80). For two donors (one aged 18 to 29 and one aged 80 or older), the study analyzed two additional independent replicas of 1 million unique cDNA reads from the same blood draw.

Broader findings and caveats from the paper: The long-lived group showed more naive CD4+ T cells, fewer expanded clones and increased TCR diversity than the aged group, suggesting age selection. Estimates of total diversity from one million sequenced T cells were regarded as lower bounds and underestimates. The CMV infection status of donors was not known, potentially confounding age-related changes in expanded clonotypes. A strong correlation was found between observed TCR beta diversity and the percentage of naive T cells measured by flow cytometry. As age increased, observed TCR beta diversity per million T cells dropped in a roughly linear way, and a significant reduction was already evident by age roughly 36. Bulk unsorted PBMC profiling prevented conclusive comparison of naive and antigen-experienced compartments.

This clonotype has just a few counts. Its binding antigen is unknown. No clone much larger than this one lies a single base away; base qualities are absent. Donors were a few dozen systemically healthy Caucasian individuals from Russia aged roughly 6 to 100 years. Each donor gave ten milliliters of peripheral blood, collected into EDTA-treated Vacutainer tubes. PBMCs were isolated by Ficoll-Paque density-gradient centrifugation, with at least 7 million obtained per sample. Total RNA was extracted from PBMCs with Trizol reagent, with at least 5 micrograms obtained per sample. For every donor, an aliquot of PBMCs went through flow cytometry to measure the percentages of naive CD45RAhigh/CD27high T cells. The library relied on 5' RACE. Sequencing instrument: Illumina HiSeq 2500. The second PCR ran for roughly 6 to 11 cycles and used a J-beta primer mix along with a sample-barcoded 5' primer. Each TCR beta cDNA molecule received a unique molecular identifier from a template-switch 5' adaptor carrying 12 random nucleotides. Each sample yielded at least 3 million CDR3-containing paired-end reads. All of the RNA was converted into first-strand cDNA using the Mint cDNA synthesis kit, with a TRBC-specific oligonucleotide serving as the primer. After uracil-DNA glycosylase treatment, a first 18-cycle PCR used universal primers M1SS and BC2_uni_R on all cDNA. Concerning the study's data processing: Normalization of each sample was performed by random selection of 1 million high-quality reads, each carrying a distinct molecular identifier. Instead of being binned into consensus sequences, reads that shared molecular identifiers were thrown out. MiTCR, with a Q25 quality threshold and the strictest error-elimination algorithm, was used for CDR3 identification, clonotype clustering and error correction. A nonparametric unseen species model with Euler transformation was used to estimate lower-bound total TCR beta diversity. The raw public data were reprocessed by TCRdb itself: fastp quality trimming at Q25, MiXCR clonotype calling, in-frame beta chains only. Each record represents a unique CDR3 protein, reported with the most common genes and DNA among its rows. The V and J calls, along with clone size, are taken from TCRdb and not from the paper's own processing. For this sample the table gives about 760,000 distinct CDR3 sequences, of which around 25% were detected only once. More than 8.5% of the sample is in the top ten clones.

These data also featured in a second study, about T cells of mothers and their children. The second publication reports: Nine systemically healthy Caucasian individuals, comprising three mothers and their six children, were included as donors. cDNA synthesis consumed the entire amount of extracted RNA, loaded at approximately 1.6 ug RNA in each 15 ul reaction. Sample barcodes and 2-4 random nucleotides were added via the M1S primer in the second PCR. Over 8.5 million TCR beta CDR3 reads were obtained for each mother, and some 3.1 million reads were obtained for each child. TCR recombination output is similarly shaped by thymic selection in related and unrelated pairs, with a minor effect exerted by inherited differences. Normalized repertoire overlap was always found to be slightly, but never significantly, higher in related mother-child pairs than in unrelated mother-child pairs. No persistent microchimeric T cell clones were found, with a detection sensitivity of around 100 clones per million clonotypes. To look for features that set related mother-child pairs apart from unrelated individuals, the researchers ran deep NGS to compare the TCR beta repertoires of mothers and children. On average, the children were roughly 12 +/- 4 years old, while the mothers were 40 +/- 4 years old. After adapters were ligated using NEBNext reagents, the libraries underwent 100+100 nt paired-end sequencing on an Illumina HiSeq 2000. To avoid cross-contamination, the mother libraries and the child libraries were prepared a month apart and sequenced in separate runs. For each donor, somewhere between roughly 450,000 and 2,100,000 distinct TCR beta clonotypes were identified. Naive TCR beta clonotypes were estimated from low-frequency clonotypes matched to each donor's FACS-determined naive share, without sorting.

Sequencing was done on a sample of blood. This TCR derives from a boy aged 5-17 years in good health.

Here is the DNA: TGTGCCAGCAGTTTACACTCCGATTCTGGAAACACCATATATTTT. It encodes CASSLHSDSGNTIYF. Recombination connected TRBV12-3 or TRBV12-4 to TRBJ1-3; no D gene can be assigned with confidence. From its cysteine to its phenylalanine, the CDR3 spans 15 amino acids. Of the read, only the CDR3 DNA is kept; its 45 bases are in frame from base 1. V lost 2 bases and J lost 1 base; the stretch between them is 9 bases long.